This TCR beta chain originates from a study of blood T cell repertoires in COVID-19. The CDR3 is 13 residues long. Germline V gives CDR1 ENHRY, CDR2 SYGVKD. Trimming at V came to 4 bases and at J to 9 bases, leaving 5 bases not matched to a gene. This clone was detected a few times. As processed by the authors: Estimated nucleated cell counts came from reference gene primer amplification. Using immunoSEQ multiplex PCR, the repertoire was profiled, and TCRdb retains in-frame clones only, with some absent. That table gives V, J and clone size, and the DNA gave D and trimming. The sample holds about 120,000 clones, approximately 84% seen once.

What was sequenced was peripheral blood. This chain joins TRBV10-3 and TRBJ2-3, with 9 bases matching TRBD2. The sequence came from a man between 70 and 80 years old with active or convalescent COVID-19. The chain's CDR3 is CAISGGRGNTQYF. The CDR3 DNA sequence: TGTGCCATCAGTGGCGGGAGGGGGAACACGCAGTATTTT.